This entry lists 3 T cell receptor beta chains sequenced from one sample in a study of shared clonotypes between healthy human individuals. Libraries were prepared by immunoSEQ multiplex PCR; TCRdb keeps only in-frame clonotypes and omits some of them. The sample holds more than 2 million clones, 85% to 95% seen once. Naive CD8 cells lacked CD45RO and underwent positive selection for CCR7, leaving out terminally differentiated effector memory CD45RA+ cells. The sequencing sample was made of naive CD8+ T cells from PBMCs. Receptors originate from a man aged 18 to 29 in good health. Some clones in this sample may be carry-over from other donors' samples.

The chain uses TRBV29-1 and TRBJ2-2; TRBD2 aligns across 8 bases. The CDR3 is made up of 14 amino acids. The ends lost 4 bases at V and 0 bases at J; junction bases unmatched: 1. Germline lookup yields CDR1 SQVTM and CDR2 ANQGSEA. The DNA of the CDR3 is TGCAGCGTTGGACTAGCGTCGAACACCGGGGAGCTGTTTTTT. This gives the protein CSVGLASNTGELFF.

V is TRBV10-3 and J is TRBJ2-5; D unclear. Germline V CDR1 and CDR2: ENHRY, SYGVKD. This CDR3 contains 16 residues. With 0 bases removed from V and 1 base from J, the gap between germline ends came to 12 bases. CDR3 amino acids: CAISESVGGSQETQYF. The DNA of the CDR3 is TGTGCCATCAGTGAGTCGGTGGGTGGCAGCCAAGAGACCCAGTACTTC.

As for this clone: The same CDR3 can be traced to other DNA sequences in this sample. The genes are TRBV28 and TRBJ1-1; D not resolved. The CDR3 runs to 11 residues. The germline V and J ends were trimmed by 3 bases and 5 bases, with 4 bases remaining between them. Germline assignment: CDR1 MDHEN and CDR2 SYDVKM. CDR3 sequence (DNA): TGTGCCAGCAGTTTGGGGACTGAAGCTTTCTTT. As protein: CASSLGTEAFF.